Following are 25 T cell receptor beta chains from one sample sequenced in a study of blood T cell repertoires in COVID-19. TCRdb keeps only in-frame clones here, not all; method: immunoSEQ multiplex PCR. The sample records under 150,000 clones, 80% to 90% being singletons. Sequencing used peripheral blood. All receptors derive from a human donor with acute or convalescent COVID-19. The donor label of this sample is uncertain.

V is TRBV7-8 and J is TRBJ1-5, with D hard to call. The CDR3 totals 16 residues. The germline V gene has CDR1 SGHVS and CDR2 FQNEAQ. With 5 bases removed from V and 0 bases from J, the gap between germline ends came to 14 bases. For the CDR3, the DNA is TGTGCCAGCAGCCCAAGAGGCGGCTATAGCAATCAGCCCCAGCATTTT. Encoded protein: CASSPRGGYSNQPQHF.

The chain joins TRBV12-3 or TRBV12-4 to TRBJ1-2; 9 bases agree with TRBD1. This CDR3 comprises 13 residues. V shed 5 bases, J shed 8 bases, and the junction held 6 bases outside the gene matches. In nucleotides, the CDR3 is TGTGCCAGCAGTCCATCACAGGGGGCAGGCTACACCTTC. The encoded protein is CASSPSQGAGYTF.

V usage is TRBV2 and J usage is TRBJ1-1; TRBD1 matches 7 bases. The V segment lost 5 bases and the J segment 0 bases; nucleotides outside the gene matches: 6. Germline V CDR1 and CDR2: SNHLY, FYNNEI. The CDR3 is made up of 15 amino acids. In DNA, the CDR3 is TGTGCCAGCAGTCGACAGGGCACCCTGAACACTGAAGCTTTCTTT. This gives the protein CASSRQGTLNTEAFF.

The CDR3 sequence is CASSYGGRVFVNQPQHF. In DNA form, the CDR3 reads TGTGCCAGCAGTTACGGGGGCAGGGTATTTGTAAATCAGCCCCAGCATTTT. The V and J genes are TRBV6-2 or TRBV6-3 and TRBJ1-5; D is possibly TRBD1 (6 bases). V lost 2 bases and J lost 4, with 18 bases in between. The CDR3 is 17 amino acids. CDR1 MNHEY and CDR2 SVGEGT come from the germline V gene.

DNA for the CDR3: TGTGCCAGCAGCCCTCAACTAGCGGGGGACAGTCCTTTGAGGGATACGCAGTATTTT. Translating it yields CASSPQLAGDSPLRDTQYF. The chain couples TRBV3-1 (or the pseudogene TRBV3-2) to TRBJ2-3; TRBD2 agrees at 11 bases. Germline V gene data show CDR1 as LGHDT and CDR2 as YNNKEL (reference sequence). J lost 6 bases, V lost 4 bases, and 18 bases had no gene match. The CDR3 totals 19 residues.

This sequence joins TRBV28 and TRBJ2-5; D ambiguous. Deletions cut 3 bases from V and 4 bases from J, with 3 bases between. The germline CDR1 and CDR2 sequences are MDHEN and SYDVKM. The CDR3 consists of 11 residues. DNA of the CDR3: TGTGCCAGCAGTTTTCGAGAGACCCAGTACTTC. Amino acids: CASSFRETQYF.

The rearrangement uses TRBV9 and TRBJ2-5; 7 nucleotides align to TRBD2. Germline V gene data show CDR1 as SGDLS and CDR2 as YYNGEE. This CDR3 is 18 amino acids long. V was pared by 1 base and J by 4 bases, with 16 bases of the junction left unmatched. CDR3 residues: CASSVMDRDFSSGETQYF. The CDR3 DNA is TGTGCCAGCAGCGTAATGGACCGGGACTTCTCTAGCGGAGAGACCCAGTACTTC. The whole variable domain, remainder taken from reference TRBV9 and TRBJ2-5, is DSGVTQTPKHLITATGQRVTLRCSPRSGDLSVYWYQQSLDQGLQFLIQYYNGEERAKGNILERFSAQQFPDLHSELNLSSLELGDSALYFCASSVMDRDFSSGETQYFGPGTRLLVL.

The rearrangement joins TRBV11-1 to TRBJ1-1; 11 nucleotides match TRBD1. After removal of 5 bases from V and 10 bases from J, the junction contained 6 bases not matched to a gene. The CDR3 length is 13 residues. Germline loops: CDR1 SGHAT, CDR2 FQDESV (reference sequence). The CDR3 region has the DNA TGTGCCAGCAGCCCGGGACAGGGGGTCTCAGCTTTCTTT. This codes for CASSPGQGVSAFF.

The genes are TRBV2 and TRBJ1-1, with a tentative D call TRBD1 (6 bases). Germline-derived CDR1 and CDR2 are SNHLY and FYNNEI. Trimming cost V 3 bases and J 11 bases, with 13 bases left between them. This CDR3 contains 12 residues. CDR3 sequence: CASSEVYRAAFF. CDR3 in DNA: TGTGCCAGCAGTGAGGTTTACAGGGCGGCTTTCTTT.

The rearrangement links TRBV3-1 (or the pseudogene TRBV3-2) to TRBJ2-3, with TRBD2 matching over 10 bases. The CDR3 has 16 residues. The V segment lost 1 base and the J segment 4 bases; nucleotides outside the gene matches: 5. Germline lookup yields CDR1 LGHDT and CDR2 YNNKEL (reference sequence). The CDR3 loop reads CASSQGERGGADTQYF. In nucleotides, the CDR3 is TGTGCCAGCAGCCAAGGGGAGCGGGGGGGCGCAGATACGCAGTATTTT.

This clone was seen a single time. V is TRBV19 and J is TRBJ1-6; 7 nucleotides agree with TRBD1. The germline gives CDR1 LNHDA, CDR2 SQIVND (reference sequence). The CDR3 contains 14 residues. J lost 6 bases, V lost 5 bases, and 4 bases had no gene match. The CDR3 protein is CASSLRDSNSPLHF. The CDR3 coding sequence is TGTGCCAGTAGTCTCCGGGACAGTAATTCACCCCTCCACTTT.

The gene calls are TRBV6-5 and TRBJ2-2; no reliable D call. The V gene lost 6 bases and the J gene lost 5 bases, with 10 bases spanning the gap. The CDR3 sequence is 13 residues long. Germline CDR1 MNHEY, CDR2 SVGAGI. The CDR3 DNA follows: TGTGCCAGCAGACGCCGGTCGACCGGGGAGCTGTTTTTT. This gives the protein CASRRRSTGELFF.

Points on this clone: A read error may produce the germline difference seen at one junction end. The V call is TRBV7-7, the J call TRBJ2-1; TRBD1 matches 9 bases. CDR1 is SSHAT, CDR2 FNYEAQ, per germline (reference sequence). The CDR3 consists of 15 residues. CDR3 sequence: CASSSGQGIHNEQFF. The CDR3 region has the DNA TGTGCTAGCAGCTCTGGACAGGGGATCCACAATGAGCAGTTCTTC.

This clone was picked up many times. The chain joins TRBV5-4 to TRBJ2-3; TRBD2 aligns across 10 bases. This CDR3 comprises 16 residues. V lost 4 bases, J lost 2 bases, and 7 bases stayed unmatched. Per germline, CDR1 SGHNT and CDR2 YYREEE (reference sequence). The CDR3 loop reads CASSPLAGAYTDTQYF. The CDR3 DNA reads TGTGCCAGCAGCCCCCTAGCGGGGGCCTACACAGATACGCAGTATTTT. The whole variable domain, filled in from reference TRBV5-4 and TRBJ2-3, reads ETGVTQSPTHLIKTRGQQVTLRCSSQSGHNTVSWYQQALGQGPQFIFQYYREEENGRGNFPPRFSGLQFPNYSSELNVNALELDDSALYLCASSPLAGAYTDTQYFGPGTRLTVL.

The genes are TRBV30 and TRBJ2-2; the match to TRBD2 covers 7 bases. The CDR3 sequence is 13 residues long. CDR1 is GTSNPN and CDR2 is SVGIG in the germline V gene (reference sequence). With 8 bases clipped from V and 2 bases from J, the junction kept 5 bases outside the gene matches. The CDR3 DNA reads TGTGCCCTGGGAGGGCGTAACACCGGGGAGCTGTTTTTT. This translates into CALGGRNTGELFF.

This clone was picked up one time. The chain has TRBV3-1 (or the pseudogene TRBV3-2) and TRBJ2-5; 10 nucleotides align to TRBD2. The CDR3 length is 14 residues. The germline gives CDR1 LGHDT, CDR2 YNNKEL (reference sequence). V lost 6 bases and J lost 5; bases outside the gene matches: 6. CDR3 nucleotide sequence: TGTGCCAGCAGTCTCACGACTAGCGGGGAGACCCAGTACTTC. Translating it yields CASSLTTSGETQYF.

There are a few counts of this clone. The chain employs TRBV30 and TRBJ1-2; 12 nucleotides align to TRBD1. The CDR3 is 14 residues long. V shed 3 bases, J shed 7 bases, and the junction held 6 bases outside the gene matches. Looked up from germline, CDR1 is GTSNPN and CDR2 is SVGIG (reference sequence). CDR3 amino acids: CAWRAGTGGFGYTF. The DNA for the CDR3 is TGTGCCTGGAGGGCCGGGACAGGGGGCTTTGGCTACACCTTC.

Concerning this clone: A read error may be the cause here, since a much bigger clone is one base away. The genes are TRBV2 and TRBJ1-1; D is uncertain. This CDR3 contains 11 residues. V was shortened by 7 bases and J by 3 bases, with 6 bases between the two germline ends. Germline CDR1 and CDR2: SNHLY and FYNNEI. CDR3 in amino acids: CASKEDTEAFF. CDR3 coding DNA: TGTGCCAGCAAGGAGGACACTGAAGCTTTCTTT.

This sequence joins TRBV19 and TRBJ2-5, with D perhaps matching TRBD1 (6 bases). Germline-derived CDR1 and CDR2 are LNHDA and SQIVND (reference sequence). CDR3 length: 13 residues. Trimming took off 3 bases at V and 5 bases at J, with 10 bases between the two ends. In DNA form, the CDR3 reads TGTGCCAGTAGTATGGGGGCCGGGGAGACCCAGTACTTC. It translates to CASSMGAGETQYF.

The chain combines TRBV18 with TRBJ1-1; D not resolved. This CDR3 region has 13 residues. Germline-derived CDR1 and CDR2 are KGHSH and LQKENI. Trimming removed 3 bases at V and 1 base at J, with 6 bases between. CDR3 DNA sequence: TGTGCCAGCTCACCGCGGGGGAACACTGAAGCTTTCTTT. Translating gives CASSPRGNTEAFF.

The chain combines TRBV9 with TRBJ2-1; TRBD2 matches at 14 bases. The ends lost 0 bases at V and 4 bases at J; junction bases unmatched: 3. CDR3 length: 17 residues. Germline V gene lookup returns CDR1 SGDLS and CDR2 YYNGEE. The chain's CDR3 is CASSVEGLAGVYNEQFF. The CDR3 nucleotides read TGTGCCAGCAGCGTAGAGGGACTAGCGGGGGTATACAATGAGCAGTTCTTC.

The chain has TRBV24-1 and TRBJ2-1, with D possibly matching TRBD1 (6 bases). The CDR3 consists of 15 residues. CDR1 and CDR2 from the germline V gene are KGHDR and SFDVKD. V was pared by 1 base and J by 5 bases, with 11 bases between. The CDR3 sequence: CATSDFSRDNNEQFF. As DNA, the CDR3 is TGTGCCACCAGTGATTTTTCCCGGGACAACAATGAGCAGTTCTTC.

This clone was picked up a small number of times. This chain links TRBV10-1 with TRBJ2-2; D uncertain. The length of the CDR3 is 15 residues. Germline V lookup: CDR1 WNHNN, CDR2 SYGVQD (reference sequence). V was trimmed by 0 bases and J by 4 bases, leaving 9 bases between them. CDR3 sequence: CASSESSRITGELFF. CDR3 DNA sequence: TGCGCCAGCAGTGAGTCTAGCCGGATCACCGGGGAGCTGTTTTTT.

In DNA form, the CDR3 reads TGTGCCAGCACCCCCGGCAGGGGCACTGAAGCTTTCTTT. Its protein product is CASTPGRGTEAFF. This sequence joins TRBV6-5 and TRBJ1-1; a weak D match, TRBD1 (6 bases). CDR1 and CDR2 (germline): MNHEY, SVGAGI. Trimming removed 7 bases at V and 4 bases at J, with 13 bases between. The CDR3 sequence is 13 residues long.

This clone has only a few counts. CDR3 coding DNA: TGTGCCAGCAGCTCCCCGGGGGGAACGGGCACTGAAGCTTTCTTT. Its translation is CASSSPGGTGTEAFF. V is TRBV9 and J is TRBJ1-1, with a weak D call TRBD1 (5 bases). Per the germline V gene, CDR1 is SGDLS and CDR2 is YYNGEE. V dropped 4 bases and J dropped 4 bases, with 17 bases sitting between them. The CDR3 is made up of 15 amino acids.